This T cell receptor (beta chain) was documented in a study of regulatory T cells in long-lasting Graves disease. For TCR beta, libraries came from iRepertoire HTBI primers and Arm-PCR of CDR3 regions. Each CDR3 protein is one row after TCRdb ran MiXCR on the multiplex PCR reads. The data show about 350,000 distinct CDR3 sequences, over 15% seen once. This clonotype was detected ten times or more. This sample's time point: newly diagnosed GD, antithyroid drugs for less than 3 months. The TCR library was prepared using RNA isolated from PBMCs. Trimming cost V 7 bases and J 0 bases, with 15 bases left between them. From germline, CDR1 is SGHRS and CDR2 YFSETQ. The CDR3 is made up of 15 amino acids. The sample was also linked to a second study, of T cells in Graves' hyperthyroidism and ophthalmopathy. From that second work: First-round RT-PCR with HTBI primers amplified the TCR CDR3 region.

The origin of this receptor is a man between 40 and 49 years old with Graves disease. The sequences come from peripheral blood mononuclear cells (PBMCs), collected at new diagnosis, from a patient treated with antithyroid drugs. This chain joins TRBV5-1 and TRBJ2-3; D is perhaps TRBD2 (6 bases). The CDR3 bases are TGCGCCAGCGCCACCCGGGAGACTAGCACAGATACGCAGTATTTT. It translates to CASATRETSTDTQYF.